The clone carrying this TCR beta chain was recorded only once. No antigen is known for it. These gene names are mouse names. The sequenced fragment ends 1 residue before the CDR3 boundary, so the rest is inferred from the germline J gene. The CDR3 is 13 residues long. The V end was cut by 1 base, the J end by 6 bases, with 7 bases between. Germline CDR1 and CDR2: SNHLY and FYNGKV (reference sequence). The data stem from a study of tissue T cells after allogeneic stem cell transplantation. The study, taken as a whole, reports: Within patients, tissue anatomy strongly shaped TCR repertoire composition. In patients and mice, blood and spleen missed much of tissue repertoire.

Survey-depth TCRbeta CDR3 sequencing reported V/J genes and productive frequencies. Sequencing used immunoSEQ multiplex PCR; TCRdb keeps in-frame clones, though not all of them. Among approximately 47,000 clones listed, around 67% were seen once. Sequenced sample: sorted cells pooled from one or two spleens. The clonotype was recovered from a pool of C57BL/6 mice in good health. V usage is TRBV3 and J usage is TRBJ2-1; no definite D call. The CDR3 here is CASSLDKPAEQFF. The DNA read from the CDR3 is TGTGCCAGCAGCTTAGACAAACCTGCTGAGCAGTTC. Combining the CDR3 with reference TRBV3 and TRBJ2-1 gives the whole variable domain GPKVLQIPSHQIIDMGQMVTLNCDPVSNHLYFYWYKQILGQQMEFLVNFYNGKVMEKSKLFKDQFSVERPDGSYFTLKIQPTALEDSAVYFCASSLDKPAEQFFGPGTRLTVL.